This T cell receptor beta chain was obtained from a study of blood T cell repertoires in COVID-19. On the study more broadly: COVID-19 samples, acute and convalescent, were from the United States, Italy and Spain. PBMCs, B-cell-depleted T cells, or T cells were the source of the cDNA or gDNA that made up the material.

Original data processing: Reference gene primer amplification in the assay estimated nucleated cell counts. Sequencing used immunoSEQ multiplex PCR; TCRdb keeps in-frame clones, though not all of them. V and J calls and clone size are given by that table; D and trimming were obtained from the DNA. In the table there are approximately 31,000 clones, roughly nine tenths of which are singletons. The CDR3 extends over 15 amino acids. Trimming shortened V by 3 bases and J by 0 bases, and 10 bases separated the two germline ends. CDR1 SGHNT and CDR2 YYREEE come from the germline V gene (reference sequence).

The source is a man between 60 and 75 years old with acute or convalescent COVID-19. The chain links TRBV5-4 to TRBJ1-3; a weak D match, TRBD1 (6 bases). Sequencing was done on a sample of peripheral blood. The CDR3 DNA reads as TGTGCCAGCAGCTCCGGACAGAACTCTGGAAACACCATATATTTT. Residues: CASSSGQNSGNTIYF. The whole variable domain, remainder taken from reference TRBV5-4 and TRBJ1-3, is ETGVTQSPTHLIKTRGQQVTLRCSSQSGHNTVSWYQQALGQGPQFIFQYYREEENGRGNFPPRFSGLQFPNYSSELNVNALELDDSALYLCASSSGQNSGNTIYFGEGSWLTVV.